The entry below describes one T cell receptor beta chain. The source of the sample is a study of blood T cell repertoires in COVID-19. Study information: T cells, B-cell-depleted T cells, or PBMCs provided the cDNA or gDNA that served as material.

Germline loops: CDR1 SEHNR, CDR2 FQNEAQ (reference sequence). The CDR3 length is 14 residues. The J segment lost 7 bases and the V segment lost 3 bases, leaving 5 bases of the junction unmatched. Profiled with immunoSEQ multiplex PCR; TCRdb holds only in-frame clones, not every one. The repertoire includes 45,000 to 55,000 clones, around 88% of them detected once, and 5.2% sits in the top ten. This clonotype originated in a human donor in a cohort sampled during active COVID-19. The chain links TRBV7-9 to TRBJ1-5; 8 bases map to TRBD1. The material sequenced was peripheral blood. The CDR3 is CASSFQGAGQPQHF. The CDR3 nucleotides read TGTGCCAGCAGCTTCCAGGGGGCGGGACAGCCCCAGCATTTT.